Listed below are T cell receptor beta chains from one sample, sequenced in a study of shared clonotypes between healthy human individuals. Using immunoSEQ multiplex PCR, the repertoire was profiled, and TCRdb retains in-frame clones only, with some absent. The table lists 2 million to 2.5 million clones, roughly 95% of them singletons. The sample taken for sequencing was naive CD4+ T cells sorted from blood. The origin of the receptors is a young man in good health. Each CDR3 is given with its conserved first and last residue. The order of the fields is J gene, CDR3 length, clone size, D gene, V gene, CDR3 DNA, CDR3 protein. A D gene is named only where the DNA matches it firmly. Clone sizes are given selectively: once, few, many, or a class where the clone is expanded.

j_gene: TRBJ1-4; len: 15; abundance: -; d_gene: -; v_gene: TRBV5-5; CDR3nt: TGTGCCAGCAGCCCACAAGGGGGGATAGGGGAAAAACTGTTTTTT; CDR3aa: CASSPQGGIGEKLFF
j_gene: TRBJ2-7; len: 15; abundance: -; d_gene: -; v_gene: TRBV7-2; CDR3nt: TGTGCCAGCAGCACCCAAGGACGGTTCTCCTACGAGCAGTACTTC; CDR3aa: CASSTQGRFSYEQYF
j_gene: TRBJ2-7; len: 15; abundance: -; d_gene: TRBD1; v_gene: TRBV4-1; CDR3nt: TGCGCCAGCAGCCTACGGGACAGGGGGCCCGACGAGCAGTACTTC; CDR3aa: CASSLRDRGPDEQYF
j_gene: TRBJ1-1; len: 11; abundance: -; d_gene: -; v_gene: TRBV11-2; CDR3nt: TGTGCCAGCGGCGGGGTCACTGAAGCTTTCTTT; CDR3aa: CASGGVTEAFF
j_gene: TRBJ2-2; len: 15; abundance: -; d_gene: -; v_gene: TRBV7-9; CDR3nt: TGTGCCAGCAGCTTACAGGGGGGAATTACCGGGGAGCTGTTTTTT; CDR3aa: CASSLQGGITGELFF
j_gene: TRBJ2-3; len: 14; abundance: -; d_gene: -; v_gene: TRBV7-2; CDR3nt: TGTGCCAGCAGCTCCTATGGCAGGGTGGATACGCAGTATTTT; CDR3aa: CASSSYGRVDTQYF
j_gene: TRBJ2-2; len: 14; abundance: -; d_gene: -; v_gene: TRBV10-1; CDR3nt: TGCGCCACCAGCTCAGGGGGAGGAACCGGGGAGCTGTTTTTT; CDR3aa: CATSSGGGTGELFF
j_gene: TRBJ2-4; len: 13; abundance: once; d_gene: TRBD1; v_gene: TRBV2; CDR3nt: TGTGCCAGCTCGGGACAGTCTAAAAACATTCAGTACTTC; CDR3aa: CASSGQSKNIQYF
j_gene: TRBJ2-7; len: 15; abundance: -; d_gene: TRBD2; v_gene: TRBV7-3; CDR3nt: TGTGCCAGCAGCCCCAGCAGCGGGGGGGCCTACGAGCAGTACTTC; CDR3aa: CASSPSSGGAYEQYF
j_gene: TRBJ1-4; len: 16; abundance: -; d_gene: -; v_gene: TRBV6-5; CDR3nt: TGTGCCAGCAGTTCAGTTTCGGGTGCAACTAATGAAAAACTGTTTTTT; CDR3aa: CASSSVSGATNEKLFF
j_gene: TRBJ1-2; len: 13; abundance: -; d_gene: -; v_gene: TRBV30; CDR3nt: TGTGCCTGGAGTGTACCTCTAAACTTGGGCTACACCTTC; CDR3aa: CAWSVPLNLGYTF
j_gene: TRBJ2-3; len: 13; abundance: -; d_gene: -; v_gene: TRBV11-2; CDR3nt: TGTGCCAGCAGCCTACAGGGCACAGATACGCAGTATTTT; CDR3aa: CASSLQGTDTQYF
j_gene: TRBJ1-2; len: 12; abundance: -; d_gene: -; v_gene: TRBV6-6; CDR3nt: TGTGCCAGCAGTGACACAGCCTATGGCTACACCTTC; CDR3aa: CASSDTAYGYTF
j_gene: TRBJ1-6; len: 13; abundance: -; d_gene: -; v_gene: TRBV27; CDR3nt: TGTGCCAGCGGGCACAGGGAAAATTCACCCCTCCACTTT; CDR3aa: CASGHRENSPLHF
j_gene: TRBJ1-3; len: 13; abundance: -; d_gene: -; v_gene: TRBV19; CDR3nt: TGTGCCAGTAGTCCACAGGGAAAGGGCACCATATATTTT; CDR3aa: CASSPQGKGTIYF
j_gene: TRBJ2-3; len: 13; abundance: -; d_gene: -; v_gene: TRBV14; CDR3nt: TGTGCCAGCAGCCAACACCCGACAGCCACGCAGTATTTT; CDR3aa: CASSQHPTATQYF
j_gene: TRBJ2-5; len: 16; abundance: -; d_gene: TRBD2; v_gene: TRBV5-6; CDR3nt: TGTGCCAGCAGCTTGCCTCCTAGCGGGCGCTTCATAACCCAGTACTTC; CDR3aa: CASSLPPSGRFITQYF
j_gene: TRBJ2-2; len: 15; abundance: -; d_gene: -; v_gene: TRBV14; CDR3nt: TGTGCCAGCAGCCATCTATTGACAGGATCCGGGGAGCTGTTTTTT; CDR3aa: CASSHLLTGSGELFF
j_gene: TRBJ2-7; len: 12; abundance: -; d_gene: -; v_gene: TRBV5-1; CDR3nt: TGCGCCAGCAGTTCGGACTTCTACGAGCAGTACTTC; CDR3aa: CASSSDFYEQYF
j_gene: TRBJ2-5; len: 13; abundance: -; d_gene: -; v_gene: TRBV30; CDR3nt: TGTGCCTGGAGTTTTCACAGAGGGGAGACCCAGTACTTC; CDR3aa: CAWSFHRGETQYF
j_gene: TRBJ2-3; len: 17; abundance: once; d_gene: TRBD2; v_gene: TRBV7-9; CDR3nt: TGTGCCAGCAGCTTAGGCGGTAGCGGGAGGATTAGGGATACGCAGTATTTT; CDR3aa: CASSLGGSGRIRDTQYF
j_gene: TRBJ2-2; len: 15; abundance: -; d_gene: -; v_gene: TRBV30; CDR3nt: TGTGCCTGGAGTGTAGCGACAACGAACACCGGGGAGCTGTTTTTT; CDR3aa: CAWSVATTNTGELFF
j_gene: TRBJ1-1; len: 12; abundance: -; d_gene: -; v_gene: TRBV5-6; CDR3nt: TGTGCCAGCAGCACGGGGGACACTGAAGCTTTCTTT; CDR3aa: CASSTGDTEAFF
j_gene: TRBJ2-1; len: 17; abundance: -; d_gene: TRBD2; v_gene: TRBV5-1; CDR3nt: TGCGCCAGCAGAGGTTCAGGGACTAGCGGGACTTACAATGAGCAGTTCTTC; CDR3aa: CASRGSGTSGTYNEQFF
j_gene: TRBJ2-6; len: 16; abundance: -; d_gene: -; v_gene: TRBV6-5; CDR3nt: TGTGCCAGCAGTTACCAGACAGGAGCCGGGGCCAACGTCCTGACTTTC; CDR3aa: CASSYQTGAGANVLTF
j_gene: TRBJ2-2; len: 17; abundance: -; d_gene: -; v_gene: TRBV5-1; CDR3nt: TGCGCCAGCAGCTTGGCGGGACCACAACTCCACGCCGGGGAGCTGTTTTTT; CDR3aa: CASSLAGPQLHAGELFF
j_gene: TRBJ2-6; len: 18; abundance: -; d_gene: TRBD1; v_gene: TRBV7-2; CDR3nt: TGTGCCAGCAGCCCGCGGACAGGGGCGGGGTCTGGGGCCAACGTCCTGACTTTC; CDR3aa: CASSPRTGAGSGANVLTF
j_gene: TRBJ2-1; len: 11; abundance: -; d_gene: -; v_gene: TRBV7-9; CDR3nt: TGTGCCAGCAGCTTAGCAGAAGAGCAGTTCTTC; CDR3aa: CASSLAEEQFF
j_gene: TRBJ2-5; len: 14; abundance: -; d_gene: -; v_gene: TRBV27; CDR3nt: TGTGCCAGCAGGATGGGGCACACCCAAGAGACCCAGTACTTC; CDR3aa: CASRMGHTQETQYF
j_gene: TRBJ2-5; len: 14; abundance: -; d_gene: -; v_gene: TRBV5-4; CDR3nt: TGTGCCAGCAGCTTGCAGACAGGGAGGGAGACCCAGTACTTC; CDR3aa: CASSLQTGRETQYF
j_gene: TRBJ2-1; len: 13; abundance: -; d_gene: -; v_gene: TRBV19; CDR3nt: TGTGCCAGTAGTATTCGAGGGGAACATGAGCAGTTCTTC; CDR3aa: CASSIRGEHEQFF
j_gene: TRBJ1-2; len: 13; abundance: -; d_gene: -; v_gene: TRBV30; CDR3nt: TGTGCCTGGAACCCGGCCACTAACTATGGCTACACCTTC; CDR3aa: CAWNPATNYGYTF
j_gene: TRBJ1-5; len: 13; abundance: -; d_gene: -; v_gene: TRBV9; CDR3nt: TGTGCCAGCAGCCTGACAGACAATCAGCCCCAGCATTTT; CDR3aa: CASSLTDNQPQHF
j_gene: TRBJ1-2; len: 14; abundance: -; d_gene: TRBD1; v_gene: TRBV11-2; CDR3nt: TGTGCCAGCAGGTTAGCTGGACAGGGTTATGGCTACACCTTC; CDR3aa: CASRLAGQGYGYTF
j_gene: TRBJ1-2; len: 12; abundance: -; d_gene: -; v_gene: TRBV30; CDR3nt: TGTGCCTGGACAGAGGCAGACTATGGCTACACCTTC; CDR3aa: CAWTEADYGYTF
j_gene: TRBJ2-3; len: 14; abundance: -; d_gene: -; v_gene: TRBV10-3; CDR3nt: TGTGCCATCAGTCCAGACTTAAGCACAGATACGCAGTATTTT; CDR3aa: CAISPDLSTDTQYF
j_gene: TRBJ2-1; len: 11; abundance: once; d_gene: TRBD2; v_gene: TRBV11-2; CDR3nt: TGTGCCAGCAGCCAGGGACTAGACCAGTTCTTC; CDR3aa: CASSQGLDQFF
j_gene: TRBJ1-5; len: 15; abundance: -; d_gene: -; v_gene: TRBV6-1; CDR3nt: TGTGCCAGCAGTGAAGTTTGGACGGGCAATCAGCCCCAGCATTTT; CDR3aa: CASSEVWTGNQPQHF
j_gene: TRBJ2-1; len: 15; abundance: -; d_gene: TRBD2; v_gene: TRBV29-1; CDR3nt: TGCAGCGTCGCGACTAGCGGGGTGGGATGGGATGAGCAGTTCTTC; CDR3aa: CSVATSGVGWDEQFF
j_gene: TRBJ2-1; len: 10; abundance: -; d_gene: -; v_gene: TRBV20-1; CDR3nt: TGCAGTGCTGAGTCGTATGAGCAGTTCTTC; CDR3aa: CSAESYEQFF